This TCR beta chain stems from a study of blood T cell repertoires in COVID-19. Germline CDR1 is MNHEY and CDR2 is SMNVEV (reference sequence). This CDR3 region has 14 residues. The germline V and J ends were trimmed by 3 bases and 4 bases, with 12 bases remaining between them. Repertoires were generated with immunoSEQ multiplex PCR, while TCRdb's copy carries only in-frame clones and drops some. The sample consists of 300,000 to 350,000 clones, more than 90% of them appearing once. The receptor's source is a woman aged 30 to 39 who had been exposed to COVID-19. The sequencing sample was made of PBMCs or T cells enriched from blood (not recorded which). The chain has TRBV27 and TRBJ1-1; a possible D gene is TRBD1 (5 bases). The CDR3 loop reads CASSLIQGGTEAFF. The CDR3 nucleotides read TGTGCCAGCAGTTTGATCCAGGGCGGCACTGAAGCTTTCTTT.